In its sample, the clone carrying this TCR beta chain was seen many times. No antigen is known for it. Time point described: newly diagnosed GD, antithyroid drugs for less than 3 months. The authors made the TCR library using RNA they extracted from PBMCs. The sample belongs to a study of regulatory T cells in long-lasting Graves disease. Study-wide context: New Graves' disease cases had less than 3 months of antithyroid drugs. Broader study findings: Persistent disease samples used TRBV28, TRBJ1-2 and TRBJ2-5 preferentially.

The authors built TCR beta libraries using iRepertoire HTBI primers and Arm-PCR of CDR3 regions. Via MiXCR, TCRdb re-called the multiplex PCR reads, giving one row per CDR3 protein. This sample has 350,000 to 500,000 distinct CDR3 sequences, with about a sixth found just once. CDR1 and CDR2 from the germline V gene are SGHRS and YFSETQ. The V end lost 0 bases, the J end lost 3 bases, and 12 bases lay between the germline ends. There are 15 residues in the CDR3. These same data were also listed under a study on T cells in Graves' hyperthyroidism and ophthalmopathy. That study adds: No ophthalmopathy progression within 18 months constituted stable Graves' hyperthyroidism. During a first-round RT-PCR of the TCR CDR3, the HTBI primer set was used.

The chain couples TRBV5-1 to TRBJ1-2; D may be TRBD1 (6 bases). The sample in question was peripheral blood mononuclear cells (PBMCs), obtained at new diagnosis, from a patient treated with antithyroid drugs. The receptor's source is a young woman with Graves disease. Written as DNA, the CDR3 is TGCGCCAGCAGCTTGGTTCCCAGGGGTGACTATGGCTACACCTTC. Protein sequence: CASSLVPRGDYGYTF.